What follows are 15 T cell receptor beta chains derived from one specimen sequenced in a study of shared clonotypes between healthy human individuals (dated by TCRdb to about 2020). Libraries came from the immunoSEQ multiplex PCR assay. This immuneACCESS table, as held by TCRdb, lists in-frame sequences with V and J called but not all clones. Of the missing ones, under half trace to an unresolved V gene in checked studies; the others have no known cause. This sample lists hundreds of thousands of clones; around 78% were detected once. Around 2% of the sample goes to the ten largest clones. The sequencing sample was made of memory CD4+ T cells sorted from blood. In light of the paper, this sample's cell subset or site label describes: CD45RA-negative fraction. These receptors were obtained from a woman in her twenties or thirties in good health.

The rearrangement joins TRBV4-2 to TRBJ1-4, with D perhaps matching TRBD1 (5 bases). Germline V lookup: CDR1 LGHNA, CDR2 YNFKEQ. CDR3 size: 17 residues. Trimming shortened V by 1 base and J by 0 bases, and 12 bases separated the two germline ends. CDR3 sequence (DNA): TGTGCCAGCAGCCAAGTGAGGGGAACGGCAACTAATGAAAAACTGTTTTTT. Protein product: CASSQVRGTATNEKLFF.

The chain uses TRBV2 and TRBJ2-1; D possibly uses TRBD1 or TRBD2 (5 bases each). V lost 4 bases and J lost 0, with 7 bases in between. Germline CDR1 SNHLY, CDR2 FYNNEI. CDR3 length equals 14 residues. CDR3 residues: CASSAGGSYNEQFF. CDR3 DNA: TGTGCCAGCAGTGCTGGGGGCTCCTACAATGAGCAGTTCTTC.

The V call is TRBV7-9, the J call TRBJ2-7; no firm D call. V lost 4 bases and J 3 bases, leaving 13 bases between the germline ends. The germline CDR1 and CDR2 sequences are SEHNR and FQNEAQ (reference sequence). CDR3 length: 14 residues. The chain's CDR3 is CASSWQSAVYEQYF. The CDR3 nucleotides are TGTGCCAGCAGCTGGCAGTCTGCTGTCTACGAGCAGTACTTC.

V usage is TRBV30 and J usage is TRBJ2-5; 7 bases map to TRBD2. This CDR3 is 13 amino acids long. Germline V gene lookup returns CDR1 GTSNPN and CDR2 SVGIG (reference sequence). With V trimmed by 7 bases and J by 4 bases, 9 bases remained unmatched. The CDR3 nucleotides are TGTGCCTTCATACTTAGCGGGCGAGAGACCCAGTACTTC. This translates into CAFILSGRETQYF.

The chain links TRBV28 to TRBJ2-7; the match to TRBD1 covers 8 bases. J lost 0 bases, V lost 5 bases, and 6 bases had no gene match. This CDR3 spans 15 amino acids. The germline V gene has CDR1 MDHEN and CDR2 SYDVKM. Written as DNA, the CDR3 is TGTGCCAGCAGTCCCAGGACAGGGAGCTCCTACGAGCAGTACTTC. It codes for CASSPRTGSSYEQYF.

This clone occurred a few times. A far larger clone differs by one base, so this is likely a read error. This same CDR3 is encoded by further DNA sequences in the sample. The rearrangement uses TRBV7-2 and TRBJ2-1, with 7 bases aligning to TRBD2. Unmatched junction bases numbered 4, after V lost 5 bases and J lost 0 bases. CDR3 length: 15 amino acids. Per germline, CDR1 SGHTA and CDR2 FQGNSA. Here the CDR3 reads CASSPQRDSYNEQFF. CDR3 DNA: TGTGCCAGCAGCCCGCAGCGGGACTCCTACAATGAGCAGTTCTTC.

CDR3 bases: TGTGCCACCAGCAGTGGCAGCGGAGAAGTGGCTGAAGCTTTCTTT. Encoded protein: CATSSGSGEVAEAFF. The rearrangement uses TRBV15 and TRBJ1-1; D gene ambiguous. The germline V gene encodes CDR1 LNHNV and CDR2 YYDKDF (reference sequence). V was clipped by 3 bases and J by 6 bases, with 17 bases between them. The length of the CDR3 is 15 residues.

CDR3 region: CASSLTGGGNQPQHF. The CDR3 DNA reads TGCGCCAGCAGCTTAACCGGAGGGGGCAATCAGCCCCAGCATTTT. The rearrangement uses TRBV5-1 and TRBJ1-5, with D maybe TRBD1 (5 bases). V lost 2 bases, J lost 2 bases, and 11 bases lay in between. This CDR3 region has 15 residues. CDR1 is SGHRS, CDR2 YFSETQ, per germline.

Notes on this clone: This may come from a read error, since a much larger clone is one base off. This chain uses TRBV7-2 with TRBJ1-3; no clear D gene. This CDR3 contains 13 residues. The V end was cut by 4 bases, the J end by 0 bases, with 4 bases between. Germline CDR1 is SGHTA and CDR2 is FQGNSA. The CDR3 sequence is CASSSTSGNTIYF. DNA of the CDR3: TGTGCCAGCAGCTCAACCTCTGGAAACACCATATATTTT.

The chain uses TRBV10-1 and TRBJ2-2; D unclear. Germline V gene data show CDR1 as WNHNN and CDR2 as SYGVQD (reference sequence). The V end lost 3 bases, the J end lost 6 bases, and 2 bases lay between the germline ends. The length of the CDR3 is 11 residues. The CDR3 here is CASSESGELFF. In DNA form, the CDR3 reads TGCGCCAGCAGTGAATCCGGGGAGCTGTTTTTT.

This clone was counted a few times. The gene calls are TRBV5-1 and TRBJ1-4; D not certain. Germline V gene sequence: CDR1 SGHRS, CDR2 YFSETQ. V lost 1 base to trimming and J lost 8 bases, with 3 bases between them. CDR3 length equals 11 residues. In nucleotides, the CDR3 is TGCGCCAGCAGCTTGAAAGAAAAACTGTTTTTT. It translates to CASSLKEKLFF. Looking up the rest from reference TRBV5-1 and TRBJ1-4 gives the full variable domain: KAGVTQTPRYLIKTRGQQVTLSCSPISGHRSVSWYQQTPGQGLQFLFEYFSETQRNKGNFPGRFSGRQFSNSRSEMNVSTLELGDSALYLCASSLKEKLFFGSGTQLSVL.

This clone was picked up a small number of times. The chain links TRBV4-1 to TRBJ1-5; the D is unclear. The CDR3 has 14 residues. Germline values: CDR1 MGHRA, CDR2 YSYEKL. V was pared by 0 bases and J by 4 bases, with 7 bases between. Written as DNA, the CDR3 is TGCGCCAGCAGCCAAGAGGTGTGGAATCAGCCCCAGCATTTT. Translating gives CASSQEVWNQPQHF.

The genes are TRBV28 and TRBJ2-1; D is undetermined. With 5 bases removed from V and 3 bases from J, the gap between germline ends came to 17 bases. The CDR3 covers 16 residues. Germline V gives CDR1 MDHEN, CDR2 SYDVKM. The CDR3 sequence: CASSRSLAGIYNEQFF. The CDR3 region has the DNA TGTGCCAGCAGTCGATCTTTAGCAGGCATCTACAATGAGCAGTTCTTC. Full variable domain (rest looked up from reference TRBV28 and TRBJ2-1): DVKVTQSSRYLVKRTGEKVFLECVQDMDHENMFWYRQDPGLGLRLIYFSYDVKMKEKGDIPEGYSVSREKKERFSLILESASTNQTSMYLCASSRSLAGIYNEQFFGPGTRLTVL.

V is TRBV5-1 and J is TRBJ2-1, with a tentative D call TRBD2 (5 bases). The CDR3 is 16 amino acids. The germline V and J ends were trimmed by 1 base and 0 bases, with 11 bases remaining between them. Germline V gene lookup returns CDR1 SGHRS and CDR2 YFSETQ. CDR3 sequence (DNA): TGCGCCAGCAGCTTGAGTTCGGGAAGCTCCTACAATGAGCAGTTCTTC. Its protein is CASSLSSGSSYNEQFF.

This chain connects TRBV6-1 to TRBJ1-2; D is ambiguous. The CDR3 totals 15 residues. With 2 bases removed from V and 7 bases from J, the gap between germline ends came to 17 bases. Germline CDR1 MNHNS, CDR2 SASEGT. For the CDR3, the DNA is TGTGCCAGCAGTGAATTTACGGGAGGAACCGGTGGCTACACCTTC. Translated: CASSEFTGGTGGYTF.